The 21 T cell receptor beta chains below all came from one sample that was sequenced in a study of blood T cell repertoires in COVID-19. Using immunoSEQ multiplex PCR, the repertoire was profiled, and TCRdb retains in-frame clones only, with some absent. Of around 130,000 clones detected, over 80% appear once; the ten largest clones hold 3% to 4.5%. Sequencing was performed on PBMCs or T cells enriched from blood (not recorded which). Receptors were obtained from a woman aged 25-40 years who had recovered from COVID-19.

For the CDR3, the DNA is TGTGCCAGCAGACTAGGGACTAGCGGAGTCAATGAGCAGTTCTTC. It yields the protein CASRLGTSGVNEQFF. The gene calls are TRBV6-6 and TRBJ2-1; 11 bases align to TRBD2. CDR3 length: 15 amino acids. The germline V gene encodes CDR1 MNHNY and CDR2 SVGAGI (reference sequence). The J segment lost 6 bases and the V segment lost 6 bases, leaving 7 bases of the junction unmatched.

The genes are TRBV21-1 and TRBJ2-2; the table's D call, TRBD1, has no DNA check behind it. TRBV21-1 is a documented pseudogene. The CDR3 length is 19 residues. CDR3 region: CASTNKRDSHEANTGELFF. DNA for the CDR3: TGTGCCAGCACCAATAAAAGGGACAGCCATGAAGCGAACACCGGGGAGCTGTTTTTT.

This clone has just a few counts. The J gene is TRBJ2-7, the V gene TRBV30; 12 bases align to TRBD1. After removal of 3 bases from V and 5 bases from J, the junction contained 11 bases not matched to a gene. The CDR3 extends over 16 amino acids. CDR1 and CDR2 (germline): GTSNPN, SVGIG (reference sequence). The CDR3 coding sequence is TGTGCCTGGAGCCTTATTCCGGGACAGGGGGCGGACGAGCAGTACTTC. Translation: CAWSLIPGQGADEQYF.

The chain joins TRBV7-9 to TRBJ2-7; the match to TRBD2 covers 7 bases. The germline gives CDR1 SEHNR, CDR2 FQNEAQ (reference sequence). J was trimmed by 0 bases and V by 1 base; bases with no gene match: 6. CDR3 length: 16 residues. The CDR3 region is CASSLDPSGSSYEQYF. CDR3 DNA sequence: TGTGCCAGCAGCTTAGACCCTAGCGGTAGCTCCTACGAGCAGTACTTC.

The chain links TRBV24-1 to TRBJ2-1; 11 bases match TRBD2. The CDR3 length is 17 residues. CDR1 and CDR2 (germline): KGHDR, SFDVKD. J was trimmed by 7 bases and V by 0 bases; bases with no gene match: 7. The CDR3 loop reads CATSDLRLAGGVNEQFF. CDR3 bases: TGTGCCACCAGTGATTTGCGTCTAGCGGGAGGAGTAAATGAGCAGTTCTTC.

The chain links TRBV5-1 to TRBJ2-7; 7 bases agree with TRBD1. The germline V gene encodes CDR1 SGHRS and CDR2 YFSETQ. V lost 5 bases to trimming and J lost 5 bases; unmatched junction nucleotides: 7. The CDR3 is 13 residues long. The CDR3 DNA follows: TGCGCCAGCAGGACAGGGTCTGACGACGAGCAGTACTTC. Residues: CASRTGSDDEQYF.

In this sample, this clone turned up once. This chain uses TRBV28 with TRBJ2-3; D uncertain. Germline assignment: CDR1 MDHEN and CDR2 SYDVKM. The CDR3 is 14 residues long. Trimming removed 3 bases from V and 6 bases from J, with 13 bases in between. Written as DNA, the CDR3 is TGTGCCAGCAGTTTCAACCTAGTGTCGGATACGCAGTATTTT. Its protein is CASSFNLVSDTQYF.

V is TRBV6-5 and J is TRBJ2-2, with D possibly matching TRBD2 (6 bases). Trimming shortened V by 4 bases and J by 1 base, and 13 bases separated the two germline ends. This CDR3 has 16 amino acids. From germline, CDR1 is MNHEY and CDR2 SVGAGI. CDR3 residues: CASSLVAARNTGELFF. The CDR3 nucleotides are TGTGCCAGCAGTTTAGTAGCGGCCCGGAACACCGGGGAGCTGTTTTTT.

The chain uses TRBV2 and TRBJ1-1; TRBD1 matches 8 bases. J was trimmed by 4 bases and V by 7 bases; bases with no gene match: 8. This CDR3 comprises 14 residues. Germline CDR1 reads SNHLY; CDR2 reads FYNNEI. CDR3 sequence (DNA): TGTGCCAGCAACGGACAGGGTAGGAGCACTGAAGCTTTCTTT. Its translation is CASNGQGRSTEAFF.

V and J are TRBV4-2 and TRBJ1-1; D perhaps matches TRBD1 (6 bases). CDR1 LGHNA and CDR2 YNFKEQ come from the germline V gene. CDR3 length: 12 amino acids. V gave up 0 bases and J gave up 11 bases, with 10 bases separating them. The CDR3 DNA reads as TGTGCCAGCAGCCAAGAACAGGGTAAGGCTTTCTTT. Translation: CASSQEQGKAFF.

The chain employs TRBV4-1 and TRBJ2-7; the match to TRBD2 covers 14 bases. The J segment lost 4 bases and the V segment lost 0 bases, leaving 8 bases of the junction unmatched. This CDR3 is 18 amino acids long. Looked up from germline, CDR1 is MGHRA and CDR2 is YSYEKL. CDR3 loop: CASSQDPGLAGVTYEQYF. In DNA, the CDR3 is TGCGCCAGCAGCCAAGATCCGGGACTAGCGGGAGTAACGTACGAGCAGTACTTC.

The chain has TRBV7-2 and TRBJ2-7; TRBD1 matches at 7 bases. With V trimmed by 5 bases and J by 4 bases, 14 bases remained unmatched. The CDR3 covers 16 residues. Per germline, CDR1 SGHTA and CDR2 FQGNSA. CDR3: CASSPNPGTASYEQYF. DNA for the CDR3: TGTGCCAGCAGCCCCAACCCCGGGACAGCGAGTTACGAGCAGTACTTC.

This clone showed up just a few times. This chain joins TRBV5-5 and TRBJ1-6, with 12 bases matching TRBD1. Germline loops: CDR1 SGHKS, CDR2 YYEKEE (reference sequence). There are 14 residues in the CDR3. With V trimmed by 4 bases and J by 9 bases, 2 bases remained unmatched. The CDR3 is CASSTGQGASPLHF. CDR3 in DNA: TGTGCCAGCAGCACGGGACAGGGGGCTTCACCCCTCCACTTT.

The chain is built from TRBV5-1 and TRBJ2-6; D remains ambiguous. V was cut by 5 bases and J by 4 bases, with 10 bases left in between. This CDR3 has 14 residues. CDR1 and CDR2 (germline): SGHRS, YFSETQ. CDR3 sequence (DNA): TGCGCCAGCAGGGCGGTGTCCGGGGCCAACGTCCTGACTTTC. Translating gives CASRAVSGANVLTF. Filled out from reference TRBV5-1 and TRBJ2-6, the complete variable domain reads KAGVTQTPRYLIKTRGQQVTLSCSPISGHRSVSWYQQTPGQGLQFLFEYFSETQRNKGNFPGRFSGRQFSNSRSEMNVSTLELGDSALYLCASRAVSGANVLTFGAGSRLTVL.

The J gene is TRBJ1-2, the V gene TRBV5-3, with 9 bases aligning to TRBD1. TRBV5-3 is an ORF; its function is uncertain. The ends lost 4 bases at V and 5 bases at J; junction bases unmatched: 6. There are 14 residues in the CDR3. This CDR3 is CARSRTGVFYGYTF. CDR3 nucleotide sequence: TGTGCCAGAAGCCGGACAGGGGTCTTTTATGGCTACACCTTC.

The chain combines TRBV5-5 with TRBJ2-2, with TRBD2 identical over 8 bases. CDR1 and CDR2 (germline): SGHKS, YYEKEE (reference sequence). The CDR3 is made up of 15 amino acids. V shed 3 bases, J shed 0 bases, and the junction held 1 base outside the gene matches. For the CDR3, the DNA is TGTGCCAGCAGCTACGGGAGGGCGAACACCGGGGAGCTGTTTTTT. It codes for CASSYGRANTGELFF.

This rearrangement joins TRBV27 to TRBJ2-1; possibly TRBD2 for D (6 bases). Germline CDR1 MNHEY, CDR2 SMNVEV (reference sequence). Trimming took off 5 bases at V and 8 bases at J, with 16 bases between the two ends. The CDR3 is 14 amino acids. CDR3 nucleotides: TGTGCCAGCAGTCTGAAGACTAGTCCAGATGAGCAGTTCTTC. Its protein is CASSLKTSPDEQFF.

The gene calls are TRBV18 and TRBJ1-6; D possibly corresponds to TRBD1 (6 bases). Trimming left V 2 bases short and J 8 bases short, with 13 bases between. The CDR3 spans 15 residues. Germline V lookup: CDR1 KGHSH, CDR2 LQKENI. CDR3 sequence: CASSPSRGIDSPLHF. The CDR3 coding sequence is TGTGCCAGCTCACCATCCAGGGGAATAGATTCACCCCTCCACTTT.

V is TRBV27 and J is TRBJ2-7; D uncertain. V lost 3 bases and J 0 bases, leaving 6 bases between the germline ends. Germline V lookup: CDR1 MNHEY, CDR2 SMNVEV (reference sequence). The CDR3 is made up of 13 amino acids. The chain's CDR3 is CASSFGPSYEQYF. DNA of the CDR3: TGTGCCAGCAGTTTTGGCCCCTCCTACGAGCAGTACTTC.

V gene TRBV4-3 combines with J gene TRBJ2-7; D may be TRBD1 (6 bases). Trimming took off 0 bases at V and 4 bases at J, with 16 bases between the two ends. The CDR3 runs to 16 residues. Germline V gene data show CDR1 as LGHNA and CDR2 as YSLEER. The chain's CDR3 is CASSQDEAGAFYEQYF. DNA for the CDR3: TGCGCCAGCAGCCAAGATGAGGCAGGGGCCTTTTACGAGCAGTACTTC.

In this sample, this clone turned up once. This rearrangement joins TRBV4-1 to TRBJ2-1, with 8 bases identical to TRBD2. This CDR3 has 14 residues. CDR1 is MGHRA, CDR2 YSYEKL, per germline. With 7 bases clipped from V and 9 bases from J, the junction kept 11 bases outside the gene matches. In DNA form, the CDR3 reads TGCGCCAGCAAGGCGGGGACTAGAGGGGGTGAGCAGTTCTTC. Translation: CASKAGTRGGEQFF.